This TCR beta chain originates from a study of cytomegalovirus exposure and HLA in healthy donors. Study results and caveats: For most TCR beta V segments, an earlier analysis put the productive rate at about 87% or about 30% of the time. Researchers left out some V segments, among them TRBV6-2 and TRBV6-3, as indistinguishable. It was assumed in the presence/absence analyses that sequencing depth was roughly uniform across donors. High sensitivity and specificity were reportedly achieved when the classifier diagnosed cytomegalovirus status.

The primer mix had 60 Vbeta and 13 Jbeta primers. The method was immunoSEQ multiplex PCR; TCRdb's version includes in-frame clones alone and lacks a portion of them. The repertoire holds about 190,000 clones, with about four fifths as singletons. After removal of 4 bases from V and 7 bases from J, the junction contained 12 bases not matched to a gene. CDR1 and CDR2 from the germline V gene are MNHNS and SASEGT. This CDR3 comprises 16 residues. Notes on this clone: Its antigen is currently unknown.

Sample: PBMCs. This receptor was obtained from a woman under 40 in good health and CMV-seropositive. This chain connects TRBV6-1 to TRBJ2-1, with 8 bases that match TRBD1. CDR3 nucleotide sequence: TGTGCCAGCAGTGGGCTAACAGGGGGGACGGTTAATGAGCAGTTCTTC. This gives the protein CASSGLTGGTVNEQFF.